This TCR beta chain was captured by sequencing in a study of OX40 agonist ivuxolimab in advanced cancers. The repertoire was sequenced with immunoSEQ multiplex PCR; TCRdb's copy has only in-frame clones and lacks some. The repertoire includes 37,000 or so clones, less than 90% of them detected once, and over 15% sits in the top ten. General study points: Some patients without response likewise showed low normalized clonal expansion.

For this clone: No antigen is known for it.

The sequenced sample was CD4+ or CD8+ T cells sorted from blood, obtained in a trial of the OX40 agonist ivuxolimab. This sequence originates from an adult with an advanced solid tumor such as melanoma, head and neck, liver or kidney cancer.

The CDR3 DNA reads as TGTGCCAGCAGCTTGGAGGGGCGCCAAGAGACCCAGTACTTC. Encoded protein: CASSLEGRQETQYF. This chain connects TRBV5-8 to TRBJ2-5; D possibly corresponds to TRBD1 (5 bases). The CDR3 covers 14 residues. Per the germline V gene, CDR1 is SGHTS and CDR2 is YDEGEE. V dropped 0 bases and J dropped 1 base, with 7 bases sitting between them.